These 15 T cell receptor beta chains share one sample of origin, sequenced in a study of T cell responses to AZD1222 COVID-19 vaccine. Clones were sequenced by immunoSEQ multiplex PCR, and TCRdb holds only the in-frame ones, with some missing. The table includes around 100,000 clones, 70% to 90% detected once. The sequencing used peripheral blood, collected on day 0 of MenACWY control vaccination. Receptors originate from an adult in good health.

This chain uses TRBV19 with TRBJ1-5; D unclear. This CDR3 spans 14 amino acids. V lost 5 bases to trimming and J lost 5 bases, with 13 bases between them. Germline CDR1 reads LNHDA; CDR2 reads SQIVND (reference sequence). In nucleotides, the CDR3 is TGTGCCAGTAGTCACGGTGGGGAGCATCAGCCCCAGCATTTT. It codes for CASSHGGEHQPQHF.

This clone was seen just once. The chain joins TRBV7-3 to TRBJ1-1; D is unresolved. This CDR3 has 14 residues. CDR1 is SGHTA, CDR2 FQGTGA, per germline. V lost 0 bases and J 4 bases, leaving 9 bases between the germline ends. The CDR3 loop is CASSLTVQTTEAFF. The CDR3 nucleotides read TGTGCCAGCAGCTTAACTGTACAGACCACTGAAGCTTTCTTT.

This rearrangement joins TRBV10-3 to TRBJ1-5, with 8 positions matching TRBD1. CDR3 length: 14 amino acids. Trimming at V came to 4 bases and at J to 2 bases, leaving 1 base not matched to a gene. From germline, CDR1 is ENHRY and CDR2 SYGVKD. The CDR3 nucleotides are TGTGCCATCAGTGCGGGACAGGGCAATCAGCCCCAGCATTTT. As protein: CAISAGQGNQPQHF.

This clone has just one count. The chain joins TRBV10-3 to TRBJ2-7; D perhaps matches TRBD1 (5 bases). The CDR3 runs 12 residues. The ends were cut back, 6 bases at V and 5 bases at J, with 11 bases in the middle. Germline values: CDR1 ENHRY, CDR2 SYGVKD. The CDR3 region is CAISLTENEQYF. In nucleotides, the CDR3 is TGTGCCATCAGCCTGACAGAGAACGAGCAGTACTTC.

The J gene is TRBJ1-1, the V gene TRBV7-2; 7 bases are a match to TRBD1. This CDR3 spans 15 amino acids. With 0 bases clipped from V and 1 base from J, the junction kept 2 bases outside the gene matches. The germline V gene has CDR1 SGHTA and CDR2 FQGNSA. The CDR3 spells CASSLATGENTEAFF. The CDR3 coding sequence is TGTGCCAGCAGCTTAGCTACAGGGGAGAACACTGAAGCTTTCTTT.

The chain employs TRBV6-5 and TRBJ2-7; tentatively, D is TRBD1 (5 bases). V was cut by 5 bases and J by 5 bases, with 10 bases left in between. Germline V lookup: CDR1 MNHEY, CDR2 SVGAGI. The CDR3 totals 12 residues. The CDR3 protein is CASSSPGHEQYF. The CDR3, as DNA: TGTGCCAGCAGTAGCCCAGGGCACGAGCAGTACTTC.

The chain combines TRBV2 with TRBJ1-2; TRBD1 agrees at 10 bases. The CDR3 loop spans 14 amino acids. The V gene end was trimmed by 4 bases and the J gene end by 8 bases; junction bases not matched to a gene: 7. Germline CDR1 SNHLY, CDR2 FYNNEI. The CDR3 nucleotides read TGTGCCAGCAGTGTGGGACAGGGGAATGAGGGCTACACCTTC. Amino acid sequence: CASSVGQGNEGYTF.

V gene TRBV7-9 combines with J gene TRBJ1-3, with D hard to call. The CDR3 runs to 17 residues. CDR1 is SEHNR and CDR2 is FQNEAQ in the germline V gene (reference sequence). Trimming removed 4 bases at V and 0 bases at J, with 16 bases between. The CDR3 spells CASSSKGNGHSGNTIYF. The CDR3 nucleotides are TGTGCCAGCAGCTCGAAGGGAAACGGGCACTCTGGAAACACCATATATTTT. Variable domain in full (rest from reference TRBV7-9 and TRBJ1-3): DTGVSQNPRHKITKRGQNVTFRCDPISEHNRLYWYRQTLGQGPEFLTYFQNEAQLEKSRLLSDRFSAERPKGSFSTLEIQRTEQGDSAMYLCASSSKGNGHSGNTIYFGEGSWLTVV.

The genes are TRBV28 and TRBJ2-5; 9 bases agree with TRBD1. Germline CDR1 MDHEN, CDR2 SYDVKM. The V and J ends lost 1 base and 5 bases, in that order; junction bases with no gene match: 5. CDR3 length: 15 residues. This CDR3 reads CASSLLTGGVETQYF. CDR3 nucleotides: TGTGCCAGCAGTTTATTGACAGGGGGGGTTGAGACCCAGTACTTC. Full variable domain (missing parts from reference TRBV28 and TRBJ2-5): DVKVTQSSRYLVKRTGEKVFLECVQDMDHENMFWYRQDPGLGLRLIYFSYDVKMKEKGDIPEGYSVSREKKERFSLILESASTNQTSMYLCASSLLTGGVETQYFGPGTRLLVL.

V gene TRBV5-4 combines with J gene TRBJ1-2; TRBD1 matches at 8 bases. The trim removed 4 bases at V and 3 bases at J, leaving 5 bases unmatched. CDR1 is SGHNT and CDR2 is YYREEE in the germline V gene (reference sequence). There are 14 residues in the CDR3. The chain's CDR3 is CASSPGGQDYGYTF. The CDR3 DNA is TGTGCCAGCAGCCCAGGGGGCCAGGACTATGGCTACACCTTC.

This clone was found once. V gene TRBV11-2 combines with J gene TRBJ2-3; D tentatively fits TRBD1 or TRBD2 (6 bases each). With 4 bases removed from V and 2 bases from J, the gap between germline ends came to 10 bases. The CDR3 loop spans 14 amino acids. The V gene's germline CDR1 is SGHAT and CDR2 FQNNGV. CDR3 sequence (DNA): TGTGCCAGCAGCTGGAGGGGGACCACAGATACGCAGTATTTT. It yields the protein CASSWRGTTDTQYF. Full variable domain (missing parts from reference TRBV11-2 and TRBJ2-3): EAGVAQSPRYKIIEKRQSVAFWCNPISGHATLYWYQQILGQGPKLLIQFQNNGVVDDSQLPKDRFSAERLKGVDSTLKIQPAKLEDSAVYLCASSWRGTTDTQYFGPGTRLTVL.

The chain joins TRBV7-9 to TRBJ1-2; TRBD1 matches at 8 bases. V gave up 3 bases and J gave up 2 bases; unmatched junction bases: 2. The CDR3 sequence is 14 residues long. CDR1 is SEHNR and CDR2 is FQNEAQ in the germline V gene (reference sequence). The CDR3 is CASSFRQGNYGYTF. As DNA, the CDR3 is TGTGCCAGCAGCTTCCGACAGGGGAACTATGGCTACACCTTC.

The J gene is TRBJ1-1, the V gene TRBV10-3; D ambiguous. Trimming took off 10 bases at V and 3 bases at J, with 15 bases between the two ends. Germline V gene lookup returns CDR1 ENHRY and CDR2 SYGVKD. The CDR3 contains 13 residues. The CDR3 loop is CATRFGVDTEAFF. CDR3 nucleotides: TGTGCCACCCGGTTCGGCGTGGACACTGAAGCTTTCTTT.

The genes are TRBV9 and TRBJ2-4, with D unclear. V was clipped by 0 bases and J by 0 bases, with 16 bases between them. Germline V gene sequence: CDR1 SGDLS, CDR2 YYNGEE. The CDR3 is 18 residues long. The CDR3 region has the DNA TGTGCCAGCAGCGTAGCGAGAAGGGTGATCGTAGCCAAAAACATTCAGTACTTC. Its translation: CASSVARRVIVAKNIQYF.

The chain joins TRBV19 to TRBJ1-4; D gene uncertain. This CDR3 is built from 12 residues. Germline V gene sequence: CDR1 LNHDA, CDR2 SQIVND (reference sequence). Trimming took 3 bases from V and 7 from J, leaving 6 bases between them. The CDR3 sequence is CASSMVAEKLFF. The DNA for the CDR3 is TGTGCCAGTAGTATGGTTGCTGAAAAACTGTTTTTT.